This T cell receptor beta chain was obtained from a study of regulatory T cells in long-lasting Graves disease. The authors built TCR beta libraries using iRepertoire HTBI primers and Arm-PCR of CDR3 regions. TCRdb reprocessed the multiplex PCR reads with MiXCR, giving one entry per CDR3 protein. Here the sample spans roughly 400,000 distinct CDR3 sequences, around 21% being singletons. This clonotype has a handful of counts. Its antigen is not identified. Time point defined: persistent/refractory GD, antithyroid drugs over 5 years with positive TRAb. The TCR library was made from RNA extracted from PBMCs. Graves' disease was diagnosed by American Thyroid Association guidelines. Study conclusions and caveats: Lower TCR diversity was seen in persistent Graves' patients than in newly diagnosed ones.

With 2 bases removed from V and 5 bases from J, the gap between germline ends came to 6 bases. The germline gives CDR1 LNHDA, CDR2 SQIVND (reference sequence). The CDR3 is made up of 12 amino acids. This sequence was found in a female donor with Graves disease. This chain links TRBV19 with TRBJ2-5; no firm D call. The input for sequencing was peripheral blood mononuclear cells (PBMCs), taken when the disease was refractory, from a patient treated with antithyroid drugs. The CDR3 DNA reads as TGTGCCAGTAGTATACTCGGGGAGACCCAGTACTTC. Translation gives CASSILGETQYF.